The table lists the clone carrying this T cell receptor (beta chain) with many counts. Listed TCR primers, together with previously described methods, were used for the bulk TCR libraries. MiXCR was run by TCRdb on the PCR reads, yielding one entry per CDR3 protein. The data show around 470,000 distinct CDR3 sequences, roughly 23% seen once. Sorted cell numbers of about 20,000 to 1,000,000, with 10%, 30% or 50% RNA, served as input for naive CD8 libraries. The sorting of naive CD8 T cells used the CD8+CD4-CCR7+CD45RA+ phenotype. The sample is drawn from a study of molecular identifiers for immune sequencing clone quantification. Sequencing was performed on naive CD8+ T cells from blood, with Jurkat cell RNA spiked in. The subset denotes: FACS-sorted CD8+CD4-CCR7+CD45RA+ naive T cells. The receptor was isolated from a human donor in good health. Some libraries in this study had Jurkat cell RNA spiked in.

Here the CDR3 DNA reads TGTGCCAGCAGTTACTTCGACACAGGGGGGGAGACCCAGTACTTC. It codes for CASSYFDTGGETQYF. The chain links TRBV6-5 to TRBJ2-5; 8 nucleotides agree with TRBD1. This CDR3 spans 15 amino acids. Germline V lookup: CDR1 MNHEY, CDR2 SVGAGI. Trimming removed 1 base from V and 5 bases from J; junction bases left unmatched: 6.